This T cell receptor beta chain was retrieved from a study of shared clonotypes between healthy human individuals. In the study overall: The people who gave samples were a couple of women and a few men aged 18 to 49. Findings and limits, study-wide: Researchers found naive subsets generally carried larger estimated richness than memory subsets. Around 5% was the fraction of naive CD4 clonotypes found shared across several donors. Non-shared clonotypes had lower generation probabilities than those shared by all four donors.

Germline V gives CDR1 MNHNS, CDR2 SASEGT. This CDR3 is built from 13 residues. V dropped 2 bases and J dropped 4 bases, with 6 bases sitting between them. Profiled with immunoSEQ multiplex PCR; TCRdb holds only in-frame clones, not every one. The table records approximately 2,000,000 clones, about 94% of them present only once. Turning to this clone: What it binds is not known.

The naive CD8 fraction comprised CD45RO-negative cells positively selected for CCR7 and excluded terminally differentiated effector memory CD45RA+ cells. The chain carries TRBV6-1 and TRBJ1-5; no clear D gene. The sample taken for sequencing was naive CD8+ T cells from PBMCs. The origin of this receptor is a man between 18 and 35 years old in good health. Some clones in this sample may be carry-over from other donors' samples. The CDR3 reads CASSENLNQPQHF. CDR3 in DNA: TGTGCCAGCAGTGAAAACCTGAATCAGCCCCAGCATTTT.